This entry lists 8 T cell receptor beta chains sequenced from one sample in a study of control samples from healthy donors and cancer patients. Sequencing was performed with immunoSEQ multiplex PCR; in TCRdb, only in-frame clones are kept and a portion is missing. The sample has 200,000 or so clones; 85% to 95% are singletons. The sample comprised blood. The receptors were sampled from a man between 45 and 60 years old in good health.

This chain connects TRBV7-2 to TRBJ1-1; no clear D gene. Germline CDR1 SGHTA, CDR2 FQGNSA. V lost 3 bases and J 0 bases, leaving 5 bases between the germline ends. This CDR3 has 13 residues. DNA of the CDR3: TGTGCCAGCAGCTTTAGACTGAACACTGAAGCTTTCTTT. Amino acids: CASSFRLNTEAFF.

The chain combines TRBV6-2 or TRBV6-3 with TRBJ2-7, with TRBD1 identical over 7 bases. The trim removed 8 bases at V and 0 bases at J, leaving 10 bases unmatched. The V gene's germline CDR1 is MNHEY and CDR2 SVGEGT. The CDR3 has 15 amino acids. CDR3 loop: CASGLLGTASYEQYF. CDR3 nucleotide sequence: TGTGCCAGCGGCCTCTTAGGGACAGCCTCCTACGAGCAGTACTTC.

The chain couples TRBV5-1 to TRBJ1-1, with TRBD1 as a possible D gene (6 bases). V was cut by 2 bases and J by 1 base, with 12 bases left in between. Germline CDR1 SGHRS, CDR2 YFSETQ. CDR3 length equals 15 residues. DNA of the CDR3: TGCGCCAGCAGCTTCCAGGGCAGGGGGAACACTGAAGCTTTCTTT. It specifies CASSFQGRGNTEAFF.

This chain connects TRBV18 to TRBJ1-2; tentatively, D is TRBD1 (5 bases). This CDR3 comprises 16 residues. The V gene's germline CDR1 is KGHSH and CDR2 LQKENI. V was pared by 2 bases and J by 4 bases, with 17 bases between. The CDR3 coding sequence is TGTGCCAGCTCACCAGTGGGGAGGGACCCGCCCTATGGCTACACCTTC. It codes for CASSPVGRDPPYGYTF.

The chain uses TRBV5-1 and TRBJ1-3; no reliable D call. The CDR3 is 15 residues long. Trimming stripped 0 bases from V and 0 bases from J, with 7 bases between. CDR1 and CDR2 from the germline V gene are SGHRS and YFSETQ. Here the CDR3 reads CASSLGPDSGNTIYF. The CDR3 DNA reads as TGCGCCAGCAGCTTGGGACCGGACTCTGGAAACACCATATATTTT.

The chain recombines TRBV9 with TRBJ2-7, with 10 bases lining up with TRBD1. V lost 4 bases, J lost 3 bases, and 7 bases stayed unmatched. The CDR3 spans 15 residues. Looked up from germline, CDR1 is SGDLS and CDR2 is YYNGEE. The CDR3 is CASSPPGTGVYEQYF. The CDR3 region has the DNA TGTGCCAGCAGCCCCCCCGGGACAGGGGTCTACGAGCAGTACTTC. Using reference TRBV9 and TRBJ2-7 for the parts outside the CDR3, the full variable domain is DSGVTQTPKHLITATGQRVTLRCSPRSGDLSVYWYQQSLDQGLQFLIQYYNGEERAKGNILERFSAQQFPDLHSELNLSSLELGDSALYFCASSPPGTGVYEQYFGPGTRLTVT.

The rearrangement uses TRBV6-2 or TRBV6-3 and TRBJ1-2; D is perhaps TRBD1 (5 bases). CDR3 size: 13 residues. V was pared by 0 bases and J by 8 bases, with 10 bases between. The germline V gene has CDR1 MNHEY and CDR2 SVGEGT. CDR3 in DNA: TGTGCCAGCAGTTACTCAGGGGAGATGGGCTACACCTTC. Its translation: CASSYSGEMGYTF.

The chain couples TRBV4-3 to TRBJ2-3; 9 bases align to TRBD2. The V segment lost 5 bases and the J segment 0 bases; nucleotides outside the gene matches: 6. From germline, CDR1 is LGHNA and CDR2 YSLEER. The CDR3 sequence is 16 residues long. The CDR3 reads CASSERLAGSTDTQYF. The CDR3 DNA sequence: TGCGCCAGCAGCGAGCGGCTAGCGGGGAGCACAGATACGCAGTATTTT.